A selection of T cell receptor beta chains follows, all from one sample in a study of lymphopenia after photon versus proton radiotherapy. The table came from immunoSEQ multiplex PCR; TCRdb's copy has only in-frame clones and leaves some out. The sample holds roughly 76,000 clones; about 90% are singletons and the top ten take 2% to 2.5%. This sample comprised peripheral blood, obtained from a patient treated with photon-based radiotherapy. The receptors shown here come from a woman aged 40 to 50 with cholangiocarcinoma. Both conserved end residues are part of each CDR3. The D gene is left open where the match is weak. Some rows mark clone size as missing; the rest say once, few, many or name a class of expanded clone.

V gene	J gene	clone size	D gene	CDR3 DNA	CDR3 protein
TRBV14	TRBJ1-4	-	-	TGTGCCAGCAGCCTTAATACCGGGACCTCAGAAAAACTGTTTTTT	CASSLNTGTSEKLFF
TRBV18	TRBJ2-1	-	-	TGTGCCAGCTCACCAGGGGTGCGGACACAGGGATCCAATGAGCAGTTCTTC	CASSPGVRTQGSNEQFF
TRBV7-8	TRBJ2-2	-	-	TGTGCCAGCAGCAGGCACGACAGCAGCCGCGCGAACACCGGGGAGCTGTTTTTT	CASSRHDSSRANTGELFF
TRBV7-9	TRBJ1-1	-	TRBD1	TGTGCCAGCAGCTTTGGGACAGCGGAAGCTTTCTTT	CASSFGTAEAFF
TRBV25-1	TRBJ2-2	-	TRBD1	TGTGCCAGCAGCCCCGGGACAGTTAACACCGGGGAGCTGTTTTTT	CASSPGTVNTGELFF
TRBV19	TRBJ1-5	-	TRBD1	TGTGCCAGTAGTACCGGACAGGGGAACAATCAGCCCCAGCATTTT	CASSTGQGNNQPQHF
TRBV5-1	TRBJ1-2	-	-	TGCGCCAGCAGCTTGGTGGGGGGACAAGATGGCTACACCTTC	CASSLVGGQDGYTF
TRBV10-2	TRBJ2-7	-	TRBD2	TGCGCCAGCAGGCCTAGCGGAAATTACGAGCAGTACTTC	CASRPSGNYEQYF
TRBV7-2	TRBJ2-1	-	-	TGTGCCAGCAGCTTAGGAAGTGGGAATGAGCAGTTCTTC	CASSLGSGNEQFF
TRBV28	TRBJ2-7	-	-	TGTGCCAGCAGTTCCATAACAGAGTTGTACGAGCAGTACTTC	CASSSITELYEQYF
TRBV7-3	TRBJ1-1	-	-	TGTGCCAGCAGCCAGGGACACATGAACACTGAAGCTTTCTTT	CASSQGHMNTEAFF
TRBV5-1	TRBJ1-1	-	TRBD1	TGCGCCAGCAGCCTGATCCCTTCAGGGGGGGGCACTGAAGCTTTCTTT	CASSLIPSGGGTEAFF
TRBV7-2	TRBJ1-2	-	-	TGTGCCAGCAGCTCCTCCCGAGGGATACAGGGAGGCGGCTACACCTTC	CASSSSRGIQGGGYTF
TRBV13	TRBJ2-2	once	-	TGTGCCAGCATTGGGCGCAGGGCGAACACCGGGGAGCTGTTTTTT	CASIGRRANTGELFF
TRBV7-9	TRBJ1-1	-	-	TGTGCCAGCAGCCCCCACACAAACACTGAAGCTTTCTTT	CASSPHTNTEAFF
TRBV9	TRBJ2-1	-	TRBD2	TGTGCCAGCAGCGTAGGTATAGCGGGGCAGTACAATGAGCAGTTCTTC	CASSVGIAGQYNEQFF
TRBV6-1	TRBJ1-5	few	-	TGTGCCAGCGGTTCTAATCAGCCCCAGCATTTT	CASGSNQPQHF
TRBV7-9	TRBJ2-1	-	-	TGTGCCAGCCCCGGGACCCAACCCTACAATGAGCAGTTCTTC	CASPGTQPYNEQFF
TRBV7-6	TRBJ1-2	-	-	TGTGCCAGCAGCCGGGGCACAGGGACTAACTATGGCTACACCTTC	CASSRGTGTNYGYTF
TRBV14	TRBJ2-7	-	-	TGTGCCAGCAGCCAAGGGGGCAGCGCCTACGAGCAGTACTTC	CASSQGGSAYEQYF
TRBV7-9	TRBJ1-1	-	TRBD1	TGTGCCAGCAGCTCTTACAGGGGGCCGAACACTGAAGCTTTCTTT	CASSSYRGPNTEAFF
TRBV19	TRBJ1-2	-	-	TGTGCCAGTAGTATCGGATCAGGGATGGGACTTGGCTACACCTTC	CASSIGSGMGLGYTF
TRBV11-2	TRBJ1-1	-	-	TGTGCCAGCAGCTTAGAGAGCACCTCAGGCGAAGCTTTCTTT	CASSLESTSGEAFF
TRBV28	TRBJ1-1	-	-	TGTGCCAGCAGTCAACCCTCGACAGGGAACACTGAAGCTTTCTTT	CASSQPSTGNTEAFF
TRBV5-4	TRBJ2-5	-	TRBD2	TGTGCCAATAGCGGGGGACCGAAAGAGACCCAGTACTTC	CANSGGPKETQYF
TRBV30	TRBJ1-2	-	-	TGTGCCTGGAGTGTACAGGGAGTTCATGGCTACACCTTC	CAWSVQGVHGYTF
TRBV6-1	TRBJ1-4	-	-	TGTGCCAGCAGCACTACCTACGCTAATGAAAAACTGTTTTTT	CASSTTYANEKLFF
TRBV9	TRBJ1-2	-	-	TGTGCCAGCAGCGAGGGAAACTATGGCTACACCTTC	CASSEGNYGYTF
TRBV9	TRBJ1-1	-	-	TGTGCCAGCAGCGGACGGGCCGACGGGAACACTGAAGCTTTCTTT	CASSGRADGNTEAFF
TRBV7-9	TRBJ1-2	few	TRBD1	TGTGCCAGCAGCTTCCTACAGGGGAGCTATGGCTACACCTTC	CASSFLQGSYGYTF
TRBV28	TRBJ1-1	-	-	TGTGCCAGCAGTTTCTCCCGGGCCCTGAACACTGAAGCTTTCTTT	CASSFSRALNTEAFF
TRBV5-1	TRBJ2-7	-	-	TGCGCCAGCAGCTTGGTTACGTCGGACTACGAGCAGTACTTC	CASSLVTSDYEQYF
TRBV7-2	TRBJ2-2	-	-	TGTGCCAGCAGCTCCATCCCCGTATCGGGGGAGCTGTTTTTT	CASSSIPVSGELFF
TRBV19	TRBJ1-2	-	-	TGTGCCAGTAGCTCGACAGCAAACTATGGCTACACCTTC	CASSSTANYGYTF
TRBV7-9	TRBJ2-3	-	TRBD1	TGTGCCAGCAGCTTAATGGGACAGGGTAGCACAGATACGCAGTATTTT	CASSLMGQGSTDTQYF
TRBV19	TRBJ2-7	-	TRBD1	TGTGCCAGTAGTCATCGGACAGGCTCCTACGAGCAGTACTTC	CASSHRTGSYEQYF
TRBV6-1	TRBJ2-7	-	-	TGTGCCAGCAGTGAAGCTCAGGTCCGGAACAACGAGCAGTACTTC	CASSEAQVRNNEQYF
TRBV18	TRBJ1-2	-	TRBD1	TGTGCCAGCTCACTTACGACAGGGGAAGGGTATGGCTACACCTTC	CASSLTTGEGYGYTF
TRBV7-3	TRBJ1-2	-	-	TGTGCCAGCAGCTTAAACCAGGGCTATGGCTACACCTTC	CASSLNQGYGYTF
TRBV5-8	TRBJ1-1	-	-	TGTGCCAGCAGCTTTAGGCTTAACCTTGTGAACACTGAAGCTTTCTTT	CASSFRLNLVNTEAFF
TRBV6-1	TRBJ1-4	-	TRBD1	TGTGCCAGCAGTGAAAACTTCGGACAGGGGCCTAATGAAAAACTGTTTTTT	CASSENFGQGPNEKLFF
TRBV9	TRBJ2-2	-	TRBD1	TGTGCCAGCAGTCACTCGAGAGACAGGGGGCAGGGAACCGGGGAGCTGTTTTTT	CASSHSRDRGQGTGELFF
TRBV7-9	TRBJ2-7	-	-	TGTGCCAGCACCGACGGAACTAGTAGTTCCTACGAGCAGTACTTC	CASTDGTSSSYEQYF
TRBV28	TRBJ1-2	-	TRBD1	TGTGCCAGCAGTTCTACAGGGGCTTTTAACTATGGCTACACCTTC	CASSSTGAFNYGYTF
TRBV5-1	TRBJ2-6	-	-	TGCGCCAGCAGCTTAGTAACCTCTGGGGCCAACGTCCTGACTTTC	CASSLVTSGANVLTF
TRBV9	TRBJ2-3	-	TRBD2	TGTGCCAGCAGCGTCGGGGAGGGAGCGGGGGGGCGCCATACGCAGTATTTT	CASSVGEGAGGRHTQYF
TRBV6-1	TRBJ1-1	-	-	TGTGCCAGCAATAAGGGTGGCACTGAAGCTTTCTTT	CASNKGGTEAFF
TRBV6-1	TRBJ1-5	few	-	TGTGCCAGCAGTGAAAATCAGCCCCAGCATTTT	CASSENQPQHF
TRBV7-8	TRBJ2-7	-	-	TGTGCCAGCGGGCCGGAAGGTTACGAGCAGTACTTC	CASGPEGYEQYF
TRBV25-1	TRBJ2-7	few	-	TGTGCCAGCAGTGAAGGTGGTAGCAACTACGAGCAGTACTTC	CASSEGGSNYEQYF
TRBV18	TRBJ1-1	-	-	TGTGCCAGCTCAGAGGGACCTGGGGTGGAAGCTTTCTTT	CASSEGPGVEAFF
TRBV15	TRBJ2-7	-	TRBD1	TGTGCCACCAGCACCTACAGGGGGTCCTACGAGCAGTACTTC	CATSTYRGSYEQYF
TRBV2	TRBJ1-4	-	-	TGTGCACAGTCCAGAACCCGAAATGAAAAACTGTTTTTT	CAQSRTRNEKLFF
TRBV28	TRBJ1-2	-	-	TGTGCCAGCAGTTTCGGGACAAGCCCTGTTAACTATGGCTACACCTTC	CASSFGTSPVNYGYTF
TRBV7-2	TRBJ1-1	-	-	TGTGCCAGCAGCTTGGGCCGGGGGGCGCAAGCTGAAGCTTTCTTT	CASSLGRGAQAEAFF
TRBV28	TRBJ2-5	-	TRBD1	TGTGCCAGCAGTTCTTTGGGACAGGGCTCGGAGACCCAGTACTTC	CASSSLGQGSETQYF
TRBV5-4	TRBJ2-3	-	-	TGTGCCAGCAGCTACCTACCACACACAGATACGCAGTATTTT	CASSYLPHTDTQYF
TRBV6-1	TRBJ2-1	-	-	TGTGCCAGCAGTGCCTGGGACCTCGGTGGTGAGCAGTTCTTC	CASSAWDLGGEQFF
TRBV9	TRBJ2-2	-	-	TGTGCCAGCAGCGGACTTTGGGGACTCTCGAACACCGGGGAGCTGTTTTTT	CASSGLWGLSNTGELFF
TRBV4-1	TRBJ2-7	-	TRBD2	TGCGCCAGCAGCCAAGATTGGGGGGGTTACGAGCAGTACTTC	CASSQDWGGYEQYF